This T cell receptor beta chain was sequenced during a study of cytomegalovirus exposure and HLA in healthy donors. 13 Jbeta primers and 60 Vbeta primers were used for the PCR. The data were produced by immunoSEQ multiplex PCR, yet TCRdb's version contains in-frame clones alone and is incomplete. The sample shows about 98,000 clones, around 60% of them seen only once. CDR3 length: 16 amino acids. Material for sequencing was PBMCs. The source is a human donor in good health. The chain links TRBV21-1 to TRBJ2-7; the D call of TRBD2 is as the table states it, not checked on the DNA. TRBV21-1 is a listed pseudogene. The CDR3 loop is CASRIRGAGGIREQYF. CDR3 DNA: TGTGCCAGCCGCATCCGGGGGGCGGGAGGAATACGCGAGCAGTACTTC.